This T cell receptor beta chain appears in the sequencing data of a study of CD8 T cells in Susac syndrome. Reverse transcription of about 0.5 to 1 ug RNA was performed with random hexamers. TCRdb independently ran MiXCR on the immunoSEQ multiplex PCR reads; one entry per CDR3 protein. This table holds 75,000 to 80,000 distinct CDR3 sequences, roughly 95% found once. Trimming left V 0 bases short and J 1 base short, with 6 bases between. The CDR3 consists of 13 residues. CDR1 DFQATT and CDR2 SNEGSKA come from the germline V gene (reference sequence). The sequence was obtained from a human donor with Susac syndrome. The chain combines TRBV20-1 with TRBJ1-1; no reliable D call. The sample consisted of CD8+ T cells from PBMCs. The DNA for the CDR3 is TGCAGTGCTAGAGAAGCTCAGAACACTGAAGCTTTCTTT. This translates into CSAREAQNTEAFF.